One sample yielded the 14 T cell receptor beta chains listed below, sequenced in a study of response to subunit inactivated influenza vaccine. TCRdb called the RT-PCR reads again in MiXCR, with one record for every CDR3 protein. The data show 550,000 to 600,000 distinct CDR3 sequences, 12% seen once. The sequencing used PBMCs from blood, collected on the day of vaccination. The receptors originated from a man aged 50 to 59 who received an inactivated influenza vaccine.

The chain employs TRBV5-8 and TRBJ2-1; 9 nucleotides align to TRBD2. V gave up 3 bases and J gave up 1 base; unmatched junction bases: 5. Per the germline V gene, CDR1 is SGHTS and CDR2 is YDEGEE. The CDR3 is 16 residues long. The DNA for the CDR3 is TGTGCCAGCAGCTGGGCGGGGGGGCAATCCTACAATGAGCAGTTCTTC. As protein: CASSWAGGQSYNEQFF. The variable domain in full, completed from reference TRBV5-8 and TRBJ2-1, reads EAGVTQSPTHLIKTRGQQATLRCSPISGHTSVYWYQQALGLGLQFLLWYDEGEERNRGNFPPRFSGRQFPNYSSELNVNALELEDSALYLCASSWAGGQSYNEQFFGPGTRLTVL.

This clonotype was detected only a few times. This chain uses TRBV10-3 with TRBJ2-7; 8 bases align to TRBD1. The CDR3 is made up of 14 amino acids. The V gene end was trimmed by 4 bases and the J gene end by 0 bases; junction bases not matched to a gene: 2. Germline CDR1 is ENHRY and CDR2 is SYGVKD. CDR3 protein: CAISGQGSSYEQYF. As DNA, the CDR3 is TGTGCCATCAGTGGACAGGGGAGCTCCTACGAGCAGTACTTC.

This clonotype has more than one count but fewer than ten. The chain joins TRBV28 to TRBJ2-7; D gene uncertain. Germline V gene sequence: CDR1 MDHEN, CDR2 SYDVKM. V lost 1 base and J lost 3, with 7 bases in between. This CDR3 has 13 residues. CDR3 amino acids: CASSLSQDYEQYF. In nucleotides, the CDR3 is TGTGCCAGCAGTTTATCGCAGGACTACGAGCAGTACTTC.

This clonotype came up a few times. The chain links TRBV5-1 to TRBJ1-1; D is possibly TRBD1 (5 bases). The ends were cut back, 0 bases at V and 11 bases at J, with 29 bases in the middle. This CDR3 spans 18 amino acids. The germline V gene has CDR1 SGHRS and CDR2 YFSETQ. The chain's CDR3 is CASSLAEVLSGTGEKAFF. The CDR3 DNA follows: TGCGCCAGCAGCTTGGCCGAGGTTCTGTCAGGAACAGGCGAAAAGGCTTTCTTT.

This clonotype was observed a handful of times. This chain joins TRBV20-1 and TRBJ1-2; D may be TRBD1 (6 bases). The CDR3 length is 13 residues. The V end was cut by 6 bases, the J end by 3 bases, with 14 bases between. Germline V gene data show CDR1 as DFQATT and CDR2 as SNEGSKA (reference sequence). CDR3 bases: TGCAGTGCAACAGGGTACGGGTACTATGGCTACACCTTC. Amino acids: CSATGYGYYGYTF.

This clonotype was picked up a small number of times. The chain couples TRBV20-1 to TRBJ1-6; 8 bases map to TRBD1. The CDR3 is 14 residues long. Germline CDR1 DFQATT, CDR2 SNEGSKA (reference sequence). The V gene end was trimmed by 6 bases and the J gene end by 7 bases; junction bases not matched to a gene: 8. The CDR3 region is CSAKAGTGNSPLHF. The DNA of the CDR3 is TGCAGTGCAAAAGCCGGGACAGGAAATTCACCCCTCCACTTT.

This clonotype has ten or more counts. V and J are TRBV12-3 or TRBV12-4 and TRBJ2-1; the D is unclear. V was shortened by 4 bases and J by 7 bases, with 14 bases between the two germline ends. CDR3 size: 14 residues. DNA of the CDR3: TGTGCCAGCAGTTCCGACGGCTTTCGGAATGAGCAGTTCTTC. It encodes CASSSDGFRNEQFF.

This clonotype was counted a few times. The J gene is TRBJ2-1, the V gene TRBV9; D perhaps matches TRBD2 (6 bases). This CDR3 spans 15 amino acids. From germline, CDR1 is SGDLS and CDR2 YYNGEE. V was trimmed by 3 bases and J by 6 bases, leaving 16 bases between them. CDR3 residues: CASSDGGGPLNEQFF. CDR3 coding DNA: TGTGCCAGCAGCGATGGAGGAGGGCCCCTCAATGAGCAGTTCTTC.

J is TRBJ1-1 and V is TRBV6-1; no definite D call. This CDR3 is built from 16 residues. Trimming stripped 2 bases from V and 4 bases from J, with 17 bases between. Per the germline V gene, CDR1 is MNHNS and CDR2 is SASEGT. The CDR3 spells CASSEILIRASTEAFF. DNA of the CDR3: TGTGCCAGCAGTGAAATATTGATTAGGGCAAGCACTGAAGCTTTCTTT.

This clonotype was recorded many times. Germline and junction disagree at one end, which may indicate a read error. The CDR3 coding sequence is TGTGCTAGCAGCTTAGCACAGGGTAGCGAGCAGTACTTC. Translation: CASSLAQGSEQYF. The chain links TRBV7-7 to TRBJ2-7; D might be TRBD1 (6 bases). The CDR3 contains 13 residues. Germline V CDR1 and CDR2: SSHAT, FNYEAQ (reference sequence).

The chain links TRBV5-6 to TRBJ2-1; the D is unclear. This CDR3 has 14 residues. CDR1 is SGHDT, CDR2 YYEEEE, per germline. V was trimmed by 2 bases and J by 3 bases, leaving 9 bases between them. This CDR3 is CASSFSVYYNEQFF. DNA of the CDR3: TGTGCCAGCAGCTTCTCCGTCTACTACAATGAGCAGTTCTTC.

J is TRBJ2-1 and V is TRBV13; 9 bases line up with TRBD1. The CDR3 loop spans 16 amino acids. Germline CDR1 is PRHDT and CDR2 is FYEKMQ (reference sequence). The J segment lost 5 bases and the V segment lost 5 bases, leaving 10 bases of the junction unmatched. CDR3 region: CASSKEGQGIHNEQFF. CDR3 coding DNA: TGTGCCAGCAGCAAAGAAGGACAGGGGATCCACAATGAGCAGTTCTTC.

A few counts support this clonotype. This chain joins TRBV29-1 and TRBJ2-1, with TRBD2 matching 9 bases. The CDR3 loop spans 15 amino acids. From germline, CDR1 is SQVTM and CDR2 ANQGSEA. V lost 0 bases to trimming and J lost 7 bases; unmatched junction nucleotides: 7. CDR3 coding DNA: TGCAGCGTTGAAGATCGCCCTAGCGGGGTAAATGAGCAGTTCTTC. It translates to CSVEDRPSGVNEQFF.

The rearrangement uses TRBV29-1 and TRBJ2-5, with 10 bases that match TRBD2. V lost 7 bases, J lost 3 bases, and 5 bases stayed unmatched. Germline CDR1 SQVTM, CDR2 ANQGSEA. The CDR3 has 13 amino acids. Here the CDR3 reads CSGAGGPKETQYF. The CDR3, as DNA: TGCAGCGGAGCGGGAGGGCCGAAAGAGACCCAGTACTTC.